The T cell receptor (beta chain) under discussion was sequenced for a study of cytomegalovirus exposure and HLA in healthy donors. The length of the CDR3 is 14 residues. Germline assignment: CDR1 SGDLS and CDR2 YYNGEE. V lost 3 bases, J lost 7 bases, and 14 bases lay in between. Study-wide points: As a later analysis revealed, the rate of TCR association differed by HLA locus, with DRB1 most and HLA-C fewest. Among the CMV-associated chains, a few were confirmed in vitro as specific for CMV antigens. Earlier findings revealed that most TCR beta V segments proved productive either about 87% or about 30% of the time. Relative to the roughly 700-donor mean, N-insertions were reportedly fewer in an Asian-associated ancestry cluster in a later analysis.

Regarding this clone: Its antigen is unknown.

PCR involved 60 Vbeta and 13 Jbeta primers. Profiling relied on immunoSEQ multiplex PCR, and the TCRdb table lists in-frame clones only, not all of them. The sample totals 180,000 or so clones. Sequenced: PBMCs. The gene calls are TRBV9 and TRBJ2-1; TRBD2 might be the D (5 bases). This clonotype was sampled from a boy aged 5-17 years in good health and CMV-seronegative. The CDR3 bases are TGTGCCAGCAGCGGCTCCTCGAGAGGGAATGAGCAGTTCTTC. This encodes CASSGSSRGNEQFF.